A selection of T cell receptor beta chains follows, all from one sample in a study of blood T cell repertoires in COVID-19. Sequencing was performed with immunoSEQ multiplex PCR; in TCRdb, only in-frame clones are kept and a portion is missing. The table records roughly 180,000 clones, 75% to 90% of them present only once. The sequencing sample was made of peripheral blood. The receptors here all came from a woman aged 55-69 years with acute or convalescent COVID-19. Both conserved end residues are part of each CDR3. The D gene is left open where the match is weak. Part of the rows lack a size; the others show once, few, many or a class for expanded clones.

V: TRBV28
size: NA
J: TRBJ1-2
D: TRBD1
CDR3: CASSFPLGGGTGAVNYGYTF
DNA: TGTGCCAGCAGTTTTCCTCTTGGCGGAGGGACAGGGGCCGTTAACTATGGCTACACCTTC

V: TRBV19
size: once
J: TRBJ2-2
D: TRBD2
CDR3: CASSTLGLAGTGELFF
DNA: TGTGCCAGTAGTACCCTGGGACTAGCGGGAACCGGGGAGCTGTTTTTT

V: TRBV28
size: few
J: TRBJ2-3
D: TRBD1
CDR3: CASSRIPGQGFQDTQYF
DNA: TGTGCCAGCAGTCGAATCCCGGGACAGGGTTTTCAAGATACGCAGTATTTT

V: TRBV7-8
size: NA
J: TRBJ1-6
D: NA
CDR3: CASSLSTGPLHF
DNA: TGTGCCAGCAGCCTTAGTACCGGACCCCTCCACTTT

V: TRBV6-1
size: NA
J: TRBJ1-1
D: NA
CDR3: CASSEALQTTEAFF
DNA: TGTGCCAGCAGTGAAGCGCTTCAAACTACTGAAGCTTTCTTT

V: TRBV29-1
size: NA
J: TRBJ2-5
D: NA
CDR3: CSVEDLGSGETQYF
DNA: TGCAGCGTTGAAGATCTAGGGAGCGGGGAGACCCAGTACTTC

V: TRBV3-1/TRBV3-2
size: NA
J: TRBJ2-1
D: TRBD2
CDR3: CASSQALPGGEQFF
DNA: TGTGCCAGCAGCCAGGCGCTCCCCGGGGGGGAGCAGTTCTTC

V: TRBV5-1
size: NA
J: TRBJ2-5
D: NA
CDR3: CASSEGKAGGTQYF
DNA: TGCGCCAGCAGCGAGGGAAAGGCCGGAGGGACCCAGTACTTC

V: TRBV3-1/TRBV3-2
size: NA
J: TRBJ1-1
D: TRBD1
CDR3: CASSHGTGGGNTEAFF
DNA: TGTGCCAGCAGCCACGGGACAGGGGGAGGGAACACTGAAGCTTTCTTT

V: TRBV3-1/TRBV3-2
size: NA
J: TRBJ2-5
D: TRBD2
CDR3: CASSGGGPETQYF
DNA: TGTGCCAGCAGCGGGGGAGGGCCCGAGACCCAGTACTTC

V: TRBV27
size: NA
J: TRBJ2-1
D: TRBD2
CDR3: CASSLLTSGSREQFF
DNA: TGTGCCAGCAGTTTGCTGACTAGCGGGAGTCGTGAGCAGTTCTTC

V: TRBV9
size: NA
J: TRBJ2-2
D: NA
CDR3: CASSVDPGTSPLGRELFF
DNA: TGTGCCAGCAGCGTAGATCCCGGGACTTCTCCTTTGGGTCGGGAGCTGTTTTTT

V: TRBV28
size: NA
J: TRBJ1-4
D: NA
CDR3: CASSLGASSSEKLFF
DNA: TGTGCCAGCAGTTTGGGGGCATCCAGTAGCGAAAAACTGTTTTTT

V: TRBV4-1
size: NA
J: TRBJ1-5
D: TRBD1
CDR3: CASSQDMRQGLHQPQHF
DNA: TGCGCCAGCAGCCAAGACATGCGACAGGGGCTGCATCAGCCCCAGCATTTT

V: TRBV7-2
size: NA
J: TRBJ1-1
D: NA
CDR3: CASSLDGGTEAFF
DNA: TGTGCCAGCAGCTTAGATGGGGGGACTGAAGCTTTCTTT

V: TRBV12-2
size: few
J: TRBJ2-1
D: NA
CDR3: CASRFRLASREQFF
DNA: TGTGCAAGTCGCTTTCGGCTAGCATCACGGGAGCAGTTCTTC

V: TRBV14
size: NA
J: TRBJ2-3
D: NA
CDR3: CASSQERIAGTDTQYF
DNA: TGTGCCAGCAGCCAAGAAAGGATAGCGGGCACAGATACGCAGTATTTT

V: TRBV19
size: NA
J: TRBJ1-1
D: NA
CDR3: CASSIGDRSYNTEAFF
DNA: TGTGCCAGTAGTATAGGTGACAGGTCTTATAACACTGAAGCTTTCTTT

V: TRBV7-9
size: NA
J: TRBJ1-1
D: NA
CDR3: CASSLGQMNTEAFF
DNA: TGTGCCAGCAGCTTAGGCCAGATGAACACTGAAGCTTTCTTT

V: TRBV7-8
size: NA
J: TRBJ2-1
D: TRBD2
CDR3: CASSLGLAGAGEQFF
DNA: TGTGCCAGCAGCTTGGGACTAGCGGGGGCGGGTGAGCAGTTCTTC

V: TRBV6-5
size: NA
J: TRBJ2-7
D: TRBD1
CDR3: CASSNTGAPYF
DNA: TGTGCCAGCAGTAATACAGGGGCCCCTTACTTC

V: TRBV10-1
size: NA
J: TRBJ2-2
D: TRBD2
CDR3: CASRAGGPGDTGELFF
DNA: TGCGCCAGTCGAGCGGGAGGGCCTGGGGACACCGGGGAGCTGTTTTTT

V: TRBV2
size: NA
J: TRBJ1-2
D: TRBD1
CDR3: CASSGGTEYGYTF
DNA: TGTGCCAGCAGCGGCGGGACAGAGTATGGCTACACCTTC

V: TRBV6-1
size: NA
J: TRBJ1-6
D: NA
CDR3: CASSEARLGGNSPLHF
DNA: TGTGCCAGCAGTGAGGCGCGACTCGGGGGAAATTCACCCCTCCACTTT

V: TRBV7-3
size: NA
J: TRBJ2-3
D: TRBD2
CDR3: CASSLNPAGVSDTQYF
DNA: TGTGCCAGCAGCTTAAATCCTGCGGGAGTTTCAGATACGCAGTATTTT

V: TRBV9
size: NA
J: TRBJ2-5
D: TRBD1
CDR3: CASSVTGTGVETQYF
DNA: TGTGCCAGCAGCGTAACCGGGACAGGGGTAGAGACCCAGTACTTC